This is a list of T cell receptor beta chains from one sample in a study of blood T cell repertoires in COVID-19. Profiling relied on immunoSEQ multiplex PCR, and the TCRdb table lists in-frame clones only, not all of them. The data hold about 100,000 clones, with roughly 90% observed a single time. What was sequenced was peripheral blood. The receptors were gathered from a human donor with active COVID-19. The donor label of this sample is uncertain. Both conserved end residues are part of each CDR3. A D gene is named only where the DNA matches it firmly. Expanded clones get a size class; other rows say once, few or many, or leave the size out.

j_gene	v_gene	abundance	d_gene	CDR3aa	CDR3nt
TRBJ1-3	TRBV7-2	-	-	CASSPGGTGNTIYF	TGTGCCAGCAGCCCCGGGGGGACTGGAAACACCATATATTTT
TRBJ1-4	TRBV3-1/TRBV3-2	-	-	CASSQYLGEKLFF	TGTGCCAGCAGCCAATACCTCGGTGAAAAACTGTTTTTT
TRBJ1-1	TRBV30	-	TRBD1	CAWSALRQGGTEAFF	TGTGCCTGGAGTGCCCTCCGACAGGGTGGCACTGAAGCTTTCTTT
TRBJ2-7	TRBV18	-	-	CASSQGQYVSYEQYF	TGTGCCAGCTCACAGGGGCAGTATGTGTCCTACGAGCAGTACTTC
TRBJ2-7	TRBV5-4	-	TRBD1	CASSEGQGGTYEQYF	TGTGCCAGCAGCGAGGGACAGGGAGGGACCTACGAGCAGTACTTC
TRBJ2-7	TRBV13	-	-	CASSLGRGEQYF	TGTGCCAGCAGCTTAGGAAGGGGCGAGCAGTACTTC
TRBJ2-5	TRBV7-8	-	TRBD2	CASSLAGTSGVETQYF	TGTGCCAGCAGCTTAGCCGGGACTAGCGGGGTAGAGACCCAGTACTTC
TRBJ1-6	TRBV9	-	-	CASSVPQGALHF	TGTGCCAGCAGTGTACCCCAAGGGGCCCTCCACTTT
TRBJ2-7	TRBV30	-	-	CAWSVGLLYEQYF	TGTGCCTGGAGTGTGGGGCTTCTCTACGAGCAGTACTTC
TRBJ1-6	TRBV19	-	-	CASSMVRSDSPLHF	TGTGCCAGTAGTATGGTCAGGTCGGATTCACCCCTCCACTTT
TRBJ1-2	TRBV6-2/TRBV6-3	once	TRBD1	CASSYSIRTGGNYGYTF	TGTGCCAGCAGTTACTCGATTCGGACAGGGGGCAACTATGGCTACACCTTC
TRBJ1-1	TRBV7-9	-	-	CASSLPKGGKTEAFF	TGTGCCAGCAGCCTACCTAAGGGAGGGAAAACTGAAGCTTTCTTT
TRBJ1-3	TRBV7-2	-	TRBD1	CASSLAETGFGNTIYF	TGTGCCAGCAGCTTAGCTGAGACAGGGTTTGGAAACACCATATATTTT
TRBJ2-2	TRBV28	-	TRBD2	CASSPVAGGPTGELFF	TGTGCCAGCAGTCCCGTAGCGGGGGGGCCCACCGGGGAGCTGTTTTTT
TRBJ1-1	TRBV7-9	-	TRBD1	CASSLGDRGNTEAFF	TGTGCCAGCAGCCTAGGGGACAGGGGGAACACTGAAGCTTTCTTT
TRBJ1-3	TRBV4-1	-	-	CASSQDRAGNTIYF	TGCGCCAGCAGCCAAGACAGGGCTGGAAACACCATATATTTT
TRBJ2-7	TRBV5-1	-	TRBD2	CASSLASSGNEQYF	TGCGCCAGCAGCTTGGCGTCTAGCGGGAACGAGCAGTACTTC
TRBJ2-3	TRBV3-1/TRBV3-2	-	TRBD2	CASSPTSGGLTDTQYF	TGTGCCAGCAGCCCTACTTCGGGGGGACTCACAGATACGCAGTATTTT
TRBJ2-1	TRBV29-1	once	-	CSVHTGFPFF	TGCAGCGTCCATACAGGCTTCCCGTTCTTC
TRBJ2-5	TRBV5-1	-	-	CASSLGHLGETQYF	TGCGCCAGCAGCTTGGGACACTTAGGCGAGACCCAGTACTTC
TRBJ2-2	TRBV7-9	-	-	CASSPWSARAGELFF	TGTGCCAGCAGCCCATGGTCCGCCAGGGCCGGGGAGCTGTTTTTT
TRBJ1-2	TRBV12-3/TRBV12-4	-	-	CASNQGISYGYTF	TGTGCCAGCAATCAGGGGATAAGCTATGGCTACACCTTC
TRBJ1-5	TRBV19	-	TRBD1	CASSIRGTGGFGDQPQHF	TGTGCCAGTAGTATTCGGGGGACAGGGGGCTTTGGGGATCAGCCCCAGCATTTT
TRBJ1-6	TRBV19	-	-	CASSIQGLHSPLHF	TGTGCCAGTAGTATTCAGGGGTTGCATTCACCCCTCCACTTT
TRBJ1-6	TRBV4-2	-	-	CASSQVSTGWSPLHF	TGTGCCAGCAGCCAAGTATCAACAGGGTGGTCACCCCTCCACTTT
TRBJ1-2	TRBV7-2	few	-	CASSLGGVGSGYTF	TGTGCCAGCAGCTTAGGCGGCGTAGGATCCGGCTACACCTTC
TRBJ2-2	TRBV5-1	once	TRBD2	CASSPTSGNTGELFF	TGCGCCAGCAGCCCGACTAGCGGGAACACCGGGGAGCTGTTTTTT
TRBJ2-1	TRBV5-4	once	TRBD2	CASSLLAGVYNEQFF	TGTGCCAGCAGCTTGCTAGCGGGGGTCTACAATGAGCAGTTCTTC
TRBJ2-7	TRBV5-5	-	-	CASSHQGYEQYF	TGTGCCAGCAGTCACCAGGGGTACGAGCAGTACTTC
TRBJ2-1	TRBV7-3	-	TRBD2	CASSKTSGGADEQFF	TGTGCCAGCAGCAAAACTAGCGGGGGGGCCGATGAGCAGTTCTTC
TRBJ2-1	TRBV3-1/TRBV3-2	-	TRBD1	CASEPGTGDNNEQFF	TGTGCCAGTGAACCGGGGACAGGGGATAACAATGAGCAGTTCTTC
TRBJ2-2	TRBV5-1	-	-	CASSLWRDLTGELFF	TGCGCCAGCAGCTTGTGGAGGGACCTCACCGGGGAGCTGTTTTTT
TRBJ2-7	TRBV10-2	-	TRBD1	CASSEFGGTGRLGYEQYF	TGCGCCAGCAGTGAGTTCGGGGGGACAGGGCGACTCGGGTACGAGCAGTACTTC
TRBJ2-1	TRBV2	-	TRBD2	CASSEYTVGLPGGYNEQFF	TGTGCCAGCAGTGAATACACGGTTGGCTTACCGGGGGGATACAATGAGCAGTTCTTC